The 6 T cell receptor beta chains below all came from one sample that was sequenced in a study of T cells in women clearing cervical HPV infection (dated by TCRdb to 2017 to 2018). The receptor library was made with the immunoSEQ multiplex PCR assay. TCRdb re-hosts the immuneACCESS table, in-frame sequences only. Its copies lack some clones; in the studies checked, an unresolved V gene accounts for under half of them, and the cause for the rest is not known. This sample's listing comprises around 17,000 clones. About 11% of the sample comes from the top ten. The sample taken for sequencing was blood buffy coat. These receptors all come from a woman aged 18-70 years with a cervical HPV16 infection that either progressed to CIN3+ or cleared (not recorded which).

For this clone: At one end, the junction sequence differs from germline, possibly due to a read error. The read terminates 3 residues before the CDR3 end, so the remaining end is supplied by the germline J gene. The chain links TRBV19 to TRBJ1-2; 9 nucleotides match TRBD1. CDR3 length: 14 residues. From germline, CDR1 is LNHDA and CDR2 SQIVND (reference sequence). CDR3 DNA, as far as it was read: TGTGTCAGTAGTCCACGGACAGGGGCCTACGAC. Translated, it gives CVSSPRTGAYD. The whole CDR3 sequence is CVSSPRTGAYDYTF.

About this clone itself: The missing CDR3 end, 3 residues past where the read stops, is filled in from the germline J gene. This chain uses TRBV11-3 with TRBJ1-4, with TRBD1 matching over 10 bases. Trimming took 8 bases from V and 8 from J; bases not matched to a gene: 8. The CDR3 has 14 residues. Germline-derived CDR1 and CDR2 are SGHNT and YENEEA. CDR3 bases read: TGTGCCAGCGGCGCCGGGACAGGGGAGGAAAAA. This codes for CASGAGTGEEK. The complete CDR3 sequence is CASGAGTGEEKLFF.

On this clone itself: The sequence runs out 3 residues before the end of the CDR3; the remainder is reconstructed from the germline J gene. The V gene is TRBV5-1, the J gene TRBJ2-1; 7 bases are shared with TRBD2. CDR1 and CDR2 from the germline V gene are SGHRS and YFSETQ. With 2 bases clipped from V and 8 bases from J, the junction kept 7 bases outside the gene matches. This CDR3 has 14 residues. CDR3 sequence: CASSFRGEGDEQFF. The covered CDR3 bases are TGCGCCAGCAGCTTTCGAGGGGAGGGTGATGAG.

With regard to this clone: From the germline J gene comes the end of the CDR3, since the read stops 3 residues before it. The V and J genes are TRBV30 and TRBJ2-1; 8 bases are shared with TRBD2. The germline V gene has CDR1 GTSNPN and CDR2 SVGIG (reference sequence). This CDR3 has 16 amino acids. The V segment lost 2 bases and the J segment 6 bases; nucleotides outside the gene matches: 12. CDR3 in amino acids: CAWSRPGTRGGNEQFF. Partial CDR3 DNA: TGTGCCTGGAGTAGACCGGGGACTAGGGGGGGCAATGAG.

Details on this clone: The CDR3 end lies 3 residues beyond the end of the read and is filled in from the germline J gene. The rearrangement joins TRBV18 to TRBJ1-2; 10 bases are shared with TRBD1. The CDR3 consists of 15 residues. CDR1 and CDR2 from the germline V gene are KGHSH and LQKENI. The part of the CDR3 DNA that was read is TGTGCCAGCTCACGGTCCTCCGGGACAGGGGACGAC. Protein sequence: CASSRSSGTGDD. The entire CDR3 sequence reads CASSRSSGTGDDYTF.

In regard to this clone: From the germline J gene comes the end of the CDR3, since the read stops 3 residues before it. The chain uses TRBV7-2 and TRBJ1-2; D perhaps matches TRBD1 (6 bases). In germline, CDR1 is SGHTA, CDR2 FQGNSA. This CDR3 is built from 13 residues. Here the CDR3 reads CASRQTGYNDYTF. The DNA read from the CDR3 is TGTGCCAGCAGGCAAACAGGGTATAATGAC.